The rows below give T cell receptor beta chains drawn from one sample of a study of human T cells and chemical hapten exposure. TCRdb reprocessed the RACE reads via MiXCR and lists one record per CDR3 protein. The sample has fewer than 300,000 distinct CDR3 sequences; around 9.3% are singletons. Sample: whole blood, taken in connection with sensitization to the hapten diphenylcyclopropenone (DPC). Receptors were obtained from a woman aged 40 to 50 with alopecia areata. Some clones in this sample may be carry-over from other donors' samples. The CDR3 runs from the conserved cysteine through the conserved F or W. D genes are given only for firm matches. Clone size appears in some rows only: once, few, many, or a class for an expanded clone.

TGTGCCAGCAGTGCCACGACAGGGTTGAACACTGAAGCTTTCTTT CASSATTGLNTEAFF . TRBJ1-1 TRBD1 TRBV2
TGTGCCAGCAGCATGGGACTAGCGGGGACGAACACCGGGGAGCTGTTTTTT CASSMGLAGTNTGELFF few TRBJ2-2 TRBD2 TRBV3-1
TGTGCCAGCAGCTTAGTGAGCGGGAGAGGAAATACGCAGTATTTT CASSLVSGRGNTQYF many TRBJ2-3 TRBD2 TRBV11-1
TGTGCCAGCAGACCTGTTGGCAGCAATCAGCCCCAGCATTTT CASRPVGSNQPQHF . TRBJ1-5 . TRBV4-2
TGCGCCAGCAGCTTCCTAGCGGGAGTCGAGAATGAGCAGTTCTTC CASSFLAGVENEQFF . TRBJ2-1 TRBD2 TRBV5-1
TGTGCCAGCAGCAAAAGGAAAAAGTACTTC CASSKRKKYF many TRBJ2-7 . TRBV21-1
TGTGCCAGCAGCTTAACCCAAGAGACCCAGTACTTC CASSLTQETQYF many TRBJ2-5 . TRBV7-2
TGCGCCAGCAGCGCGACCTTTACGGTCGCGGGAGGGCCTTCAGAGACCCAGTACTTC CASSATFTVAGGPSETQYF . TRBJ2-5 TRBD2 TRBV5-1
TGTGCCAGCAGTTACTCAGGCTCTGGAAACACCATATATTTT CASSYSGSGNTIYF . TRBJ1-3 . TRBV12-3/TRBV12-4
TGCAGCGTACCCCGGACTACGTCCTCTCTAGATGAGCAGTTCTTC CSVPRTTSSLDEQFF few TRBJ2-1 . TRBV29-1
TGTGCCAGCAGCTTAGGACAGGGATTTTACAATGAGCAGTTCTTC CASSLGQGFYNEQFF few TRBJ2-1 TRBD1 TRBV7-9
TGCAGTGCAAATGGGTGGGGATCTAACACAGATACGCAGTATTTT CSANGWGSNTDTQYF . TRBJ2-3 . TRBV20-1
TGTGCCAGCAGATGGACAGGGGGCGTAGATACGCAGTATTTT CASRWTGGVDTQYF few TRBJ2-3 TRBD1 TRBV12-3/TRBV12-4
TGTGCCAGCAGTTTACTAGCGGGGGGCACCGGGGAGCTGTTTTTT CASSLLAGGTGELFF many TRBJ2-2 TRBD2 TRBV28
TGTGCCAGCAGCCCCCTGAGGACTAGCTTTCACGAGCAGTACTTC CASSPLRTSFHEQYF . TRBJ2-7 TRBD2 TRBV9
TGTGCCATCAGTGAGCCCCCGGGACTAGCGGCGCTTCCGGGGCAGTTCTTC CAISEPPGLAALPGQFF many TRBJ2-1 TRBD2 TRBV10-3
TGTGCCAGCAGCCAAGGCGTAACAGGGGCTGGTGGAAACACCATATATTTT CASSQGVTGAGGNTIYF few TRBJ1-3 TRBD1 TRBV7-8
TGTGCCAGCAGTAGCAGGGGGCGGGGCGAGCAGTACTTC CASSSRGRGEQYF . TRBJ2-7 TRBD1 TRBV12-3/TRBV12-4
TGTGCCAGCAGCAACGGAGGGCCAGGGAAGTCTCATTCACCCACAGATACGCAGTATTTT CASSNGGPGKSHSPTDTQYF . TRBJ2-3 . TRBV6-6
TGTGCCAGCAGCCAAGAAAAGCGGGATAGCATAGTGACCCAGTACTTC CASSQEKRDSIVTQYF few TRBJ2-5 TRBD2 TRBV4-2
TGCAGTGCAACCGGGGATGTCTACGAGCAGTACTTC CSATGDVYEQYF once TRBJ2-7 . TRBV20-1
TGTGCCAGCAGTTACTCGATCCCTGATTCACCCCTCCACTTT CASSYSIPDSPLHF . TRBJ1-6 . TRBV6-5
TGTGCCAGCAGCCCCCAACTAGACTCAGATACGCAGTATTTT CASSPQLDSDTQYF few TRBJ2-3 . TRBV7-9
TGTGCCAGCACCATGACCCGCACTAGCGGGAGGATCCACGAGCAGTACTTC CASTMTRTSGRIHEQYF . TRBJ2-7 TRBD2 TRBV6-2/TRBV6-3
TGTGCCAGCAGCCCCTTCAGGGGATCCCACGAGCAGTACTTC CASSPFRGSHEQYF . TRBJ2-7 . TRBV3-1
TGTGCCAGCAGCTTAGAACGCCTGACCACAGATACGCAGTATTTT CASSLERLTTDTQYF . TRBJ2-3 . TRBV11-2
TGTGCCAGCAGTTTCGGGGGTATGGGCACTGAAGCTTTCTTT CASSFGGMGTEAFF many TRBJ1-1 . TRBV27
TGTGCCAGCAGCTTCGACAGGCAAGGAGAGACCCAGTACTTC CASSFDRQGETQYF few TRBJ2-5 . TRBV11-1
TGTGCCATCAGTGAGTCCGGGGGAGGGAACTACGAGCAGTACTTC CAISESGGGNYEQYF few TRBJ2-7 TRBD2 TRBV10-3
TGTGCCAGCACCCCCGGGAGGGGAGATCAGCCCCAGCATTTT CASTPGRGDQPQHF . TRBJ1-5 . TRBV28
TGTGCCAGCACTCAAGGGCAGGGAAGGTATGAGCAGTTCTTC CASTQGQGRYEQFF . TRBJ2-1 . TRBV7-2
TGCGCCAGCAGGGCTGGTCGCGGGACGGACACCGGGGAGCTGTTTTTT CASRAGRGTDTGELFF . TRBJ2-2 . TRBV5-1
TGTGCCAGCAGCCTCCAATCCCTTCCACTAGCGGGAGGGCCTGGAGATACGCAGTATTTT CASSLQSLPLAGGPGDTQYF few TRBJ2-3 TRBD2 TRBV4-2
TGTGCCAGCAGCCGGGACATCTCCTACAATGAGCAGTTCTTC CASSRDISYNEQFF few TRBJ2-1 . TRBV5-6
TGTGCCAGCAGTTACTCCGGACTGCCGAACACTGAAGCTTTCTTT CASSYSGLPNTEAFF few TRBJ1-1 . TRBV6-5
TGTGCCAGCAGCCAAGTAACGGGGCGCCCCCTCCACTTT CASSQVTGRPLHF . TRBJ1-6 . TRBV4-2
TGTGCCAGCAGCTTGGGAACGGGATCAGATACGCAGTATTTT CASSLGTGSDTQYF many TRBJ2-3 . TRBV7-2
TGCAGCGTTGTTTGGCCCAACACCGGGGAGCTGTTTTTT CSVVWPNTGELFF few TRBJ2-2 . TRBV29-1
TGTGCCAGCAGTCAGGCCGGCTCCTACGAGCAGTACTTC CASSQAGSYEQYF many TRBJ2-7 . TRBV6-2/TRBV6-3
TGTGCCAGCATTCGGGCCGGGACAGTATCCTACAATGAGCAGTTCTTC CASIRAGTVSYNEQFF few TRBJ2-1 TRBD1 TRBV28
TGTGCAAGTCGCTTAGCGCCTAGGGGTATCCCTGGGGACACTGAAGCTTTCTTT CASRLAPRGIPGDTEAFF . TRBJ1-1 . TRBV12-2
TGCGCCAGCAGCTCGCTCCAGCCGCGGACTGAAGCTTTCTTT CASSSLQPRTEAFF . TRBJ1-1 . TRBV5-1
TGTGCCAGCAGCTTAGCGGTAGGGCGAGGCACTGAAGCTTTCTTT CASSLAVGRGTEAFF . TRBJ1-1 . TRBV7-2
TGCGCCAGCAGCTTAGGACAGGGAAGGACGCAGTATTTT CASSLGQGRTQYF few TRBJ2-3 TRBD1 TRBV5-1
TGCGCCAGCAGCCAAGATAGGAGGACAGCTTTCTTT CASSQDRRTAFF many TRBJ1-1 . TRBV4-3
TGTGCCAGCACCTTAGGGACTGAAGCTTTCTTT CASTLGTEAFF few TRBJ1-1 . TRBV12-3/TRBV12-4
TGTGCCAGCGCCGACCGAAGTGTTAATTCACCCCTCCACTTT CASADRSVNSPLHF few TRBJ1-6 . TRBV6-5
TGTGCCAGCTCACCAGACAGGGGGCGAAGCAGCAATCAGCCCCAGCATTTT CASSPDRGRSSNQPQHF few TRBJ1-5 TRBD1 TRBV18
TGTGCCAGCAGGCTACGGGAGGGCCCCAATGAGCAGTTCTTC CASRLREGPNEQFF many TRBJ2-1 TRBD2 TRBV7-2
TGTGCCAGCAGCCCTACGGGAGGGGGCGAACGGGACTATGGCTACACCTTC CASSPTGGGERDYGYTF . TRBJ1-2 TRBD1 TRBV7-9
TGCGCCAGCAGCCAAGGGACCGGGACAGGGGGCAATGAGCAGTTCTTC CASSQGTGTGGNEQFF few TRBJ2-1 TRBD1 TRBV4-3
TGTGCCAGCAGCCTCCAGGGGCTCTGGGATCAGCCCCAGCATTTT CASSLQGLWDQPQHF few TRBJ1-5 . TRBV6-2/TRBV6-3
TGCGCCAGCAGCCTCAATCCGGGACAGGGGGCGATCGGCTACACCTTC CASSLNPGQGAIGYTF . TRBJ1-2 TRBD1 TRBV5-1
TGCAGTGCTAGGGTACGCCAACCTGAAGCTTTCTTT CSARVRQPEAFF . TRBJ1-1 . TRBV20-1
TGTGCCAGCAGTCTACAGGACAGGGCCTATCAGCCCCAGCATTTT CASSLQDRAYQPQHF many TRBJ1-5 TRBD1 TRBV12-3/TRBV12-4